The 28 T cell receptor beta chains below all came from one sample that was sequenced in a study of graft-versus-host responses after intestinal transplantation. Assay: immunoSEQ multiplex PCR; the TCRdb copy retains only in-frame clones and omits some. Of tens of thousands of clones listed, roughly 80% are singletons. Their cognate antigens are unknown. The source was unstimulated CD8+ T cells sorted from spleen or lymph node cells, collected before intestinal transplant. These receptors originate from a human donor who received an intestinal transplant.

The rearrangement links TRBV5-1 to TRBJ1-4, with TRBD1 matching over 11 bases. V was pared by 3 bases and J by 7 bases, with 2 bases of the junction left unmatched. The CDR3 spans 14 residues. Germline V gene data show CDR1 as SGHRS and CDR2 as YFSETQ. The CDR3 region is CASSSGTGGEKLFF. The CDR3 DNA reads as TGCGCCAGCAGCTCCGGGACAGGGGGTGAAAAACTGTTTTTT. Full variable domain (rest looked up from reference TRBV5-1 and TRBJ1-4): KAGVTQTPRYLIKTRGQQVTLSCSPISGHRSVSWYQQTPGQGLQFLFEYFSETQRNKGNFPGRFSGRQFSNSRSEMNVSTLELGDSALYLCASSSGTGGEKLFFGSGTQLSVL.

This chain connects TRBV9 to TRBJ2-2; D unclear. The CDR3 has 13 residues. The V gene lost 4 bases and the J gene lost 1 base, with 5 bases spanning the gap. Germline V gives CDR1 SGDLS, CDR2 YYNGEE. CDR3 sequence reads: CASSPQNTGELFF. The CDR3 DNA follows: TGTGCCAGCAGCCCCCAGAACACCGGGGAGCTGTTTTTT.

This rearrangement joins TRBV6-1 to TRBJ1-6, with TRBD1 matching 8 bases. In germline, CDR1 is MNHNS, CDR2 SASEGT. This CDR3 has 14 residues. Trimming cost V 2 bases and J 9 bases; bases outside gene matches: 3. CDR3 nucleotides: TGTGCCAGCAGTGAAAGGACAGGGAGTTCACCCCTCCACTTT. Translation gives CASSERTGSSPLHF.

V is TRBV15 and J is TRBJ2-1; a possible D gene is TRBD2 (6 bases). Germline V gene lookup returns CDR1 LNHNV and CDR2 YYDKDF (reference sequence). This CDR3 region has 13 residues. The V end lost 5 bases, the J end lost 5 bases, and 10 bases lay between the germline ends. DNA of the CDR3: TGTGCCACCAGCTGGGACTCAGACAATGAGCAGTTCTTC. It specifies CATSWDSDNEQFF.

Relative to its sample, this clone is medium-sized. Other DNA sequences in the same sample also yield this CDR3. The chain has TRBV9 and TRBJ2-7; the match to TRBD1 covers 7 bases. The V and J ends lost 3 bases and 5 bases, in that order; junction bases with no gene match: 14. The CDR3 is 16 residues long. Germline V gives CDR1 SGDLS, CDR2 YYNGEE. The CDR3 nucleotides read TGTGCCAGCAGCGGTGACCCCAGACAGGGTTTCGACGAGCAGTACTTC. Protein sequence: CASSGDPRQGFDEQYF.

The genes are TRBV28 and TRBJ2-7, with a weak D call TRBD1 (5 bases). The CDR3 contains 16 residues. CDR1 MDHEN and CDR2 SYDVKM come from the germline V gene. The V gene lost 4 bases and the J gene lost 1 base, with 17 bases spanning the gap. CDR3 in DNA: TGTGCCAGCAGTTACCTCCAAACAGGTCCGTCCTACGAGCAGTACTTC. Residues: CASSYLQTGPSYEQYF.

V and J are TRBV27 and TRBJ1-1; weak D call: TRBD1 (5 bases). The CDR3 is made up of 13 amino acids. Trimming removed 4 bases from V and 4 bases from J, with 10 bases in between. The germline gives CDR1 MNHEY, CDR2 SMNVEV (reference sequence). This CDR3 is CASSWGGTTEAFF. CDR3 coding DNA: TGTGCCAGCAGTTGGGGGGGGACCACTGAAGCTTTCTTT.

As to this clone: Mismatch with germline at one junction end may stem from a read error. The V call is TRBV19, the J call TRBJ1-2; D possibly corresponds to TRBD1 (5 bases). The CDR3 length is 13 residues. Per germline, CDR1 LNHDA and CDR2 SQIVND (reference sequence). The CDR3 loop reads CASSIPGDLRGFF. CDR3 in DNA: TGTGCCAGTAGTATCCCCGGGGACCTTCGGGGGTTCTTC.

The chain couples TRBV2 to TRBJ2-7; 8 bases agree with TRBD2. The germline gives CDR1 SNHLY, CDR2 FYNNEI. V gave up 2 bases and J gave up 5 bases; unmatched junction bases: 8. The CDR3 contains 15 residues. This CDR3 reads CASSERAGAAHEQYF. In DNA form, the CDR3 reads TGTGCCAGCAGTGAACGAGCGGGAGCTGCCCACGAGCAGTACTTC.

V usage is TRBV28 and J usage is TRBJ2-1; 7 nucleotides align to TRBD2. V was pared by 4 bases and J by 5 bases, with 2 bases of the junction left unmatched. This CDR3 has 13 amino acids. The germline gives CDR1 MDHEN, CDR2 SYDVKM. The CDR3 nucleotides are TGTGCCAGCAGTTCGGGACTAAACAATGAGCAGTTCTTC. It translates to CASSSGLNNEQFF.

CDR3 amino acids: CAWTGRGAYTGELFF. The CDR3 nucleotides read TGTGCCTGGACGGGACGGGGGGCATACACCGGGGAGCTGTTTTTT. This chain joins TRBV30 and TRBJ2-2, with a tentative D call TRBD2 (7 bases). The V gene lost 4 bases and the J gene lost 3 bases, with 15 bases spanning the gap. The CDR3 spans 15 residues. Germline CDR1 is GTSNPN and CDR2 is SVGIG (reference sequence).

The rearrangement links TRBV7-8 to TRBJ1-4; 10 positions match TRBD1. CDR3 length: 16 amino acids. The trim removed 5 bases at V and 7 bases at J, leaving 10 bases unmatched. Germline V gene lookup returns CDR1 SGHVS and CDR2 FQNEAQ. Written as DNA, the CDR3 is TGTGCCAGCAGCCCCCGCCCGGGACAGGGGTCTGAAAAACTGTTTTTT. Protein sequence: CASSPRPGQGSEKLFF.

This clone was seen just once. The V call is TRBV28, the J call TRBJ2-1, with D perhaps TRBD2 (6 bases). Germline-derived CDR1 and CDR2 are MDHEN and SYDVKM. The CDR3 consists of 15 residues. V was trimmed by 6 bases and J by 4 bases, leaving 16 bases between them. The CDR3 is CASRPTPGAYNEQFF. As DNA, the CDR3 is TGTGCCAGCAGACCGACGCCGGGAGCTTACAATGAGCAGTTCTTC.

The chain links TRBV29-1 to TRBJ1-4, with D tentatively TRBD1 (6 bases). Trimming shortened V by 4 bases and J by 8 bases, and 11 bases separated the two germline ends. CDR1 is SQVTM, CDR2 ANQGSEA, per germline. The CDR3 runs 12 residues. This CDR3 is CSVVDSGEKLFF. As DNA, the CDR3 is TGCAGCGTTGTGGACAGTGGGGAAAAACTGTTTTTT.

This clone appeared a single time. CDR3 DNA sequence: TGCAGCGTCCCTCGGGACAGGTCAAGCACAGATACGCAGTATTTT. Its protein product is CSVPRDRSSTDTQYF. The chain combines TRBV29-1 with TRBJ2-3, with TRBD1 matching 8 bases. CDR1 and CDR2 from the germline V gene are SQVTM and ANQGSEA. The CDR3 totals 15 residues. V was pared by 6 bases and J by 0 bases, with 8 bases of the junction left unmatched.

This chain joins TRBV5-1 and TRBJ2-3; 9 nucleotides agree with TRBD2. Germline V gene data show CDR1 as SGHRS and CDR2 as YFSETQ. The CDR3 contains 12 residues. V trimming: 0 bases; J trimming: 12 bases; junction bases outside the gene matches: 2. The CDR3 protein is CASSLGGGEQYF. For the CDR3, the DNA is TGCGCCAGCAGCTTGGGCGGGGGGGAACAGTATTTT.

The chain links TRBV28 to TRBJ1-2; 8 nucleotides align to TRBD1. V was clipped by 5 bases and J by 1 base; unmatched bases: 9. Germline V lookup: CDR1 MDHEN, CDR2 SYDVKM. This CDR3 contains 16 residues. In DNA, the CDR3 is TGTGCCAGCAGTCCCAGAGGGGACAGGAGTAACTATGGCTACACCTTC. This translates into CASSPRGDRSNYGYTF.

The rearrangement joins TRBV5-8 to TRBJ1-2; the D is unclear. The V and J ends lost 2 bases and 2 bases respectively, with 7 bases between them. Germline V gives CDR1 SGHTS, CDR2 YDEGEE. This CDR3 spans 13 amino acids. The CDR3: CASSFGKNYGYTF. In DNA, the CDR3 is TGTGCCAGCAGCTTCGGGAAGAACTATGGCTACACCTTC.

The V and J genes are TRBV5-6 and TRBJ1-5; D possibly corresponds to TRBD1 (5 bases). This CDR3 comprises 12 residues. From germline, CDR1 is SGHDT and CDR2 YYEEEE. Trimming took off 5 bases at V and 4 bases at J, with 7 bases between the two ends. CDR3 DNA sequence: TGTGCCAGCAGTTCAGGGAATCAGCCCCAGCATTTT. Amino acids: CASSSGNQPQHF.

This clone came up a few times. The chain carries TRBV2 and TRBJ2-2, with D possibly being TRBD1 (5 bases). This CDR3 spans 16 amino acids. The germline V and J ends were trimmed by 4 bases and 4 bases, with 16 bases remaining between them. The germline gives CDR1 SNHLY, CDR2 FYNNEI. CDR3 in DNA: TGTGCCAGCAGTGGGTTACAGGTAGCCATCACCGGGGAGCTGTTTTTT. This encodes CASSGLQVAITGELFF.

With regard to this clone: The sample carries other DNA sequences with the same CDR3. CDR3 region: CSVDGGRADTQYF. CDR3 DNA: TGCAGCGTTGATGGGGGGAGGGCAGATACGCAGTATTTT. The rearrangement links TRBV29-1 to TRBJ2-3; TRBD2 agrees at 7 bases. Losses at the gene ends were 3 bases for V and 4 bases for J; bases not matched to a gene: 4. The CDR3 is 13 residues long. Per the germline V gene, CDR1 is SQVTM and CDR2 is ANQGSEA.

The chain is built from TRBV7-9 and TRBJ2-3; D is possibly TRBD1 (6 bases). The CDR3 has 14 residues. The germline V gene encodes CDR1 SEHNR and CDR2 FQNEAQ (reference sequence). V dropped 0 bases and J dropped 6 bases, with 10 bases sitting between them. The DNA of the CDR3 is TGTGCCAGCAGCTTAGCGCAGGGGTGGGATACGCAGTATTTT. Protein product: CASSLAQGWDTQYF.

The chain carries TRBV28 and TRBJ2-5, with a tentative D call TRBD2 (6 bases). The CDR3 totals 13 residues. Germline assignment: CDR1 MDHEN and CDR2 SYDVKM. The germline V and J ends were trimmed by 5 bases and 2 bases, with 9 bases remaining between them. The CDR3 sequence is CASSPDYQETQYF. The CDR3 DNA reads TGTGCCAGCAGTCCGGACTATCAAGAGACCCAGTACTTC.

J is TRBJ2-1 and V is TRBV27; D perhaps matches TRBD2 (5 bases). V lost 6 bases and J lost 8, with 14 bases in between. Germline V gene data show CDR1 as MNHEY and CDR2 as SMNVEV (reference sequence). The CDR3 runs to 13 residues. CDR3 in DNA: TGTGCCAGCAGGAGTGATTTGGAGGATGAGCAGTTCTTC. The encoded protein is CASRSDLEDEQFF.

The chain couples TRBV5-1 to TRBJ2-2, with 7 bases lining up with TRBD1. V dropped 4 bases and J dropped 4; count of bases not matched to a gene: 4. In germline, CDR1 is SGHRS, CDR2 YFSETQ. CDR3 size: 14 residues. The CDR3 DNA reads TGCGCCAGCAGCCCCGGGACAGCCACCGGGGAGCTGTTTTTT. Amino acids: CASSPGTATGELFF. The full variable domain, with the rest looked up from reference TRBV5-1 and TRBJ2-2, is KAGVTQTPRYLIKTRGQQVTLSCSPISGHRSVSWYQQTPGQGLQFLFEYFSETQRNKGNFPGRFSGRQFSNSRSEMNVSTLELGDSALYLCASSPGTATGELFFGEGSRLTVL.

The V and J genes are TRBV15 and TRBJ2-3; TRBD2 matches at 12 bases. Per the germline V gene, CDR1 is LNHNV and CDR2 is YYDKDF (reference sequence). This CDR3 spans 16 amino acids. Trimming at V came to 4 bases and at J to 4 bases, leaving 6 bases not matched to a gene. CDR3 DNA sequence: TGTGCCACCAGCATAGGGCTAGCGGGGGGGCCAGATACGCAGTATTTT. The encoded protein is CATSIGLAGGPDTQYF.

This clone has only a few counts. J is TRBJ1-2 and V is TRBV4-1, with 12 bases matching TRBD1. V lost 4 bases, J lost 4 bases, and 7 bases stayed unmatched. Germline values: CDR1 MGHRA, CDR2 YSYEKL. This CDR3 comprises 16 residues. CDR3 nucleotide sequence: TGCGCCAGCAGCCCGTCTCCGGGACAGGGGGCCTATGGCTACACCTTC. Protein: CASSPSPGQGAYGYTF.

The chain is built from TRBV30 and TRBJ2-6, with TRBD1 matching 7 bases. J gave up 0 bases and V 2 bases, and 7 bases lay outside the gene matches. This CDR3 has 17 amino acids. Germline lookup yields CDR1 GTSNPN and CDR2 SVGIG (reference sequence). The CDR3 nucleotides are TGTGCCTGGAGTCACCGGGACAGATCCTCTGGGGCCAACGTCCTGACTTTC. This encodes CAWSHRDRSSGANVLTF.